The rows below give T cell receptor beta chains drawn from one sample of a study of blood T cell repertoires in COVID-19. The assay was immunoSEQ multiplex PCR, and TCRdb's table has in-frame clones only and misses some. This sample has about 100,000 clones; around 87% occur once, and the top ten carry more than 9%. The specimen sequenced was peripheral blood. The receptors derive from a woman aged 25 to 39 with acute or convalescent COVID-19. CDR3s include the opening cysteine and the closing phenylalanine or tryptophan. The D gene is left open where the match is weak. Clone size is shown for a subset of rows, as once, few, many or a class of expanded clone.

>NA|TRBJ1-2|TRBV2|NA
TGTGCCAGCAGTGAAAGGGGGTCTAACTATGGCTACACCTTC
CASSERGSNYGYTF
>NA|TRBJ1-6|TRBV11-2|TRBD1
TGTGCCAGCAGTCGCGGACAGGGTTGGAATTCACCCCTCCACTTT
CASSRGQGWNSPLHF
>NA|TRBJ2-1|TRBV7-9|TRBD1
TGTGCCTCAACAGGGGCTTCCTACAATGAGCAGTTCTTC
CASTGASYNEQFF
>NA|TRBJ1-2|TRBV4-2|NA
TGTGCCAGCAGCCCCGGGGGGGCGGCTAAGGGCTACACCTTC
CASSPGGAAKGYTF
>NA|TRBJ1-2|TRBV30|NA
TGTGCCTGGAGACAGGCCGGCGGCTACACCTTC
CAWRQAGGYTF
>NA|TRBJ1-2|TRBV27|NA
TGTGCCAGCAGTTTAGGAGTGGGGGGAGATGGCTACACCTTC
CASSLGVGGDGYTF
>few|TRBJ1-4|TRBV19|NA
TGTGCCTCCCATACGGGTCGGCGACCTAATGAAAAACTGTTTTTT
CASHTGRRPNEKLFF
>NA|TRBJ2-2|TRBV19|TRBD2
TGTGCCAGTACCTCAGCGGGGGCCAACGCCGGGGAGCTGTTTTTT
CASTSAGANAGELFF
>NA|TRBJ2-1|TRBV19|NA
TGTGCCAGTAGTATTCAGAACAATGAGCAGTTCTTC
CASSIQNNEQFF
>NA|TRBJ1-6|TRBV19|TRBD1
TGTGCCAGTAGGACTTCAGGGGGGTATAATTCACCCCTCCACTTT
CASRTSGGYNSPLHF
>NA|TRBJ1-5|TRBV24-1|TRBD1
TGTGCCACCAGTGACCCACAGGGGTCTACAAGCAATCAGCCCCAGCATTTT
CATSDPQGSTSNQPQHF
>NA|TRBJ2-1|TRBV5-1|TRBD1
TGCGCCAGCAGCTACTCCGGGACAGGGATTCCCAATGAGCAGTTCTTC
CASSYSGTGIPNEQFF